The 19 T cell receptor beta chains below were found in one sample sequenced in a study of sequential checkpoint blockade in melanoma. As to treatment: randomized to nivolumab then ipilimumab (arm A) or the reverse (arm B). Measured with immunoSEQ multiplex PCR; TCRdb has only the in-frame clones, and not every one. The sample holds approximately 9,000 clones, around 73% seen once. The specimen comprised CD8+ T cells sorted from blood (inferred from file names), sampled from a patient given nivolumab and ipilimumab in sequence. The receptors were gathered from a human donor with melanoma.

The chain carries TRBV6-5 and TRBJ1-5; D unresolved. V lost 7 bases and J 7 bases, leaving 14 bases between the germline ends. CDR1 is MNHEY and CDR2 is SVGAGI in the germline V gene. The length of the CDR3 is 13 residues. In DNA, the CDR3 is TGTGCCAGCACCCCAGGTCCGACCCAGCCCCAGCATTTT. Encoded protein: CASTPGPTQPQHF.

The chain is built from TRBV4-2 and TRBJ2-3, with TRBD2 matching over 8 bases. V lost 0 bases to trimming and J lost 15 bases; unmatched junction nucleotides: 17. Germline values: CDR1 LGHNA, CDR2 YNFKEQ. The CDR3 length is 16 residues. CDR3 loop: CASSQDMSGMAGGPYF. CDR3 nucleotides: TGTGCCAGCAGCCAAGATATGTCCGGGATGGCGGGGGGCCCTTATTTT.

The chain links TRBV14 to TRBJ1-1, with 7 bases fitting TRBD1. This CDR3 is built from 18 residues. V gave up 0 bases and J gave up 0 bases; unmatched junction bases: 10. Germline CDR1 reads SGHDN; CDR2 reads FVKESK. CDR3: CASSQDRRTGAMNTEAFF. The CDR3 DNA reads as TGTGCCAGCAGCCAAGATCGGCGAACAGGGGCCATGAACACTGAAGCTTTCTTT.

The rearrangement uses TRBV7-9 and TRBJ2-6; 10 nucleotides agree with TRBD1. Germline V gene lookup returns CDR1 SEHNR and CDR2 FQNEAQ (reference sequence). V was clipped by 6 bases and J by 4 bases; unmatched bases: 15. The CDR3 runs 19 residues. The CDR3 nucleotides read TGTGCCAGCAGACTCCCTCGCGGACAGGGGGAATCAGGGGCCAACGTCCTGACTTTC. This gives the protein CASRLPRGQGESGANVLTF.

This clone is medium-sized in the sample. CDR3 nucleotides: TGTGCCAGCAGCCAAGAACTAGCGGATCTGGAGACCCAGTACTTC. Translation: CASSQELADLETQYF. V is TRBV14 and J is TRBJ2-5; 8 bases map to TRBD2. Trimming cost V 0 bases and J 5 bases; bases outside gene matches: 5. Germline V gene data show CDR1 as SGHDN and CDR2 as FVKESK. This CDR3 is 15 amino acids long.

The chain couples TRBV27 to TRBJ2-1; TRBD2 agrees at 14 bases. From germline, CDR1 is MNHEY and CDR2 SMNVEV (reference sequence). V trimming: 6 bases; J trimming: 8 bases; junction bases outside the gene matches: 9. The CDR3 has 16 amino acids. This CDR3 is CASSHFGTSGSDEQFF. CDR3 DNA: TGTGCCAGCAGCCACTTCGGGACTAGCGGGAGCGATGAGCAGTTCTTC.

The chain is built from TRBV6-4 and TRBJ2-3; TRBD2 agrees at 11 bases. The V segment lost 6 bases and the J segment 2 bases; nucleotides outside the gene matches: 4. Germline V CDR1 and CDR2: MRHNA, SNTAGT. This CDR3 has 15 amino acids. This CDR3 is CASSELAGDTDTQYF. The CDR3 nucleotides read TGTGCCAGCAGCGAACTAGCGGGAGACACAGATACGCAGTATTTT.

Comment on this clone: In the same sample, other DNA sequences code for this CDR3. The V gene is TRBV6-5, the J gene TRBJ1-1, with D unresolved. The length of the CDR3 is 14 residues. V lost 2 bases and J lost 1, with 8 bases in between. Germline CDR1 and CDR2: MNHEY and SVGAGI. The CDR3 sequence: CASSYTERNTEAFF. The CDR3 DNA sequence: TGTGCCAGCAGTTACACAGAGAGGAACACTGAAGCTTTCTTT.

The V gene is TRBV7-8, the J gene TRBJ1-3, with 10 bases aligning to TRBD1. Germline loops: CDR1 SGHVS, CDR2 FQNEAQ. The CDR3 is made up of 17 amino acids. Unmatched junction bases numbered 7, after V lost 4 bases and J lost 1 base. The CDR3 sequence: CASSYRQGAISGNTIYF. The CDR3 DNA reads TGTGCCAGCAGCTATAGACAGGGGGCTATATCTGGAAACACCATATATTTT.

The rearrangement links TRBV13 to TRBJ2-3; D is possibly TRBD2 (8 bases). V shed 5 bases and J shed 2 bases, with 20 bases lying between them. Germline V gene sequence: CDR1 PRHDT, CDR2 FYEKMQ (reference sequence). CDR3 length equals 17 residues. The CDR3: CASSPPGGTEFTDTQYF. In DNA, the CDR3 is TGTGCCAGCAGCCCCCCGGGGGGGACAGAATTCACAGATACGCAGTATTTT.

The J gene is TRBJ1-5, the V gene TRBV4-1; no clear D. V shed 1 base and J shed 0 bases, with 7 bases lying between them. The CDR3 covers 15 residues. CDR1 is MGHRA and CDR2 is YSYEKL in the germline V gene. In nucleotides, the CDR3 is TGCGCCAGCAGCCAAGGGGCGGGTAGCAATCAGCCCCAGCATTTT. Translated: CASSQGAGSNQPQHF.

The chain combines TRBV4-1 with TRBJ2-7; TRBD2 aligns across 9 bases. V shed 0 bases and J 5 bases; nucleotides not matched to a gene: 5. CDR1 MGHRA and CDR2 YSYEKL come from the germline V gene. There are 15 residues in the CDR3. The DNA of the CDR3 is TGCGCCAGCAGCCAAGAGCGGGGGGGCCAAAACGAGCAGTACTTC. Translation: CASSQERGGQNEQYF.

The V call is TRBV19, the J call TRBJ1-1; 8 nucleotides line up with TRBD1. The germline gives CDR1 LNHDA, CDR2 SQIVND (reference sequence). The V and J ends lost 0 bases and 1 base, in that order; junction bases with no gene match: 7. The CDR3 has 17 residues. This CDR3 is CASSIDSRTGQNTEAFF. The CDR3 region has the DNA TGTGCCAGTAGTATAGATTCCCGGACAGGGCAGAACACTGAAGCTTTCTTT.

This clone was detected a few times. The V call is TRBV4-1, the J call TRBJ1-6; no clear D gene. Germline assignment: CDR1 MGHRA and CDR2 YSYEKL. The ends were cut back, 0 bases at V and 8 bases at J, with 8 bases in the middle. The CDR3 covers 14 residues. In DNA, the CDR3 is TGCGCCAGCAGCCAAGAAGCGGGGTATTCACCCCTCCACTTT. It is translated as CASSQEAGYSPLHF.

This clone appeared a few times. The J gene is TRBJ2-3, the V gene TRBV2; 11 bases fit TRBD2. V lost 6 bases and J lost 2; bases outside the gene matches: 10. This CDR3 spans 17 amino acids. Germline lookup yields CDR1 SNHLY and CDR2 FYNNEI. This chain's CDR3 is CASSALGLADVTDTQYF. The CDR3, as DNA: TGTGCCAGCAGCGCTTTGGGACTAGCGGATGTCACAGATACGCAGTATTTT.

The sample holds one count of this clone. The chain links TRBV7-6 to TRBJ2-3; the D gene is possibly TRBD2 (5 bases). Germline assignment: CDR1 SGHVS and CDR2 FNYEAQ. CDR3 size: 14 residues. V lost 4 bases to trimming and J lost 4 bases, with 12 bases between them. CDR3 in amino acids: CASSSAAPPDTQYF. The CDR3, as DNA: TGTGCCAGCAGCTCAGCGGCCCCCCCAGATACGCAGTATTTT.

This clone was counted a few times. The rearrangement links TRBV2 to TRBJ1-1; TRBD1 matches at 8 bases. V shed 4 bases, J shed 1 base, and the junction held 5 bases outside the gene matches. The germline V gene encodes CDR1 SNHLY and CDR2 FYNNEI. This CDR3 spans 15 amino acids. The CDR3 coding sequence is TGTGCCAGCAGTGGGGACAGGTGGGGGAACACTGAAGCTTTCTTT. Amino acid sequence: CASSGDRWGNTEAFF.

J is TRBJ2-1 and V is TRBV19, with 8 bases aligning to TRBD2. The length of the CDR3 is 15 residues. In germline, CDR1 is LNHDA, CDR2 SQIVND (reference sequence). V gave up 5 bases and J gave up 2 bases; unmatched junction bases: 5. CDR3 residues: CASSPVAGPYNEQFF. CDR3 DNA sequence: TGTGCCAGTAGTCCGGTAGCGGGGCCCTACAATGAGCAGTTCTTC. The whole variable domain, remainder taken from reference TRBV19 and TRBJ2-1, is DGGITQSPKYLFRKEGQNVTLSCEQNLNHDAMYWYRQDPGQGLRLIYYSQIVNDFQKGDIAEGYSVSREKKESFPLTVTSAQKNPTAFYLCASSPVAGPYNEQFFGPGTRLTVL.

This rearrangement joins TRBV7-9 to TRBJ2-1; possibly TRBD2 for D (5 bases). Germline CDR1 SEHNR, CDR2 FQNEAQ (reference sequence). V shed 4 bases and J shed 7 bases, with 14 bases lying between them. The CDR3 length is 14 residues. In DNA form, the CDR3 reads TGTGCCAGCAGCTCGGTGCGGGTCAGGAATGAGCAGTTCTTC. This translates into CASSSVRVRNEQFF.